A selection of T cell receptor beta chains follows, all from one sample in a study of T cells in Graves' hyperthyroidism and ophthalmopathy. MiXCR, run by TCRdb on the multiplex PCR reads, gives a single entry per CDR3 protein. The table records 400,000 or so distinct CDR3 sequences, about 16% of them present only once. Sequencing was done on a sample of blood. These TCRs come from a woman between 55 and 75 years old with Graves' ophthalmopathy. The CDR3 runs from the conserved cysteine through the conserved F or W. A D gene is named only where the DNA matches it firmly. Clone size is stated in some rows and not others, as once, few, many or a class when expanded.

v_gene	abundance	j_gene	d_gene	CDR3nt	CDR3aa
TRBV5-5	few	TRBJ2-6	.	TGTGCCAGCAGTTCCGGTGGGGGGACTGGGGCCAACGTCCTGACTTTC	CASSSGGGTGANVLTF
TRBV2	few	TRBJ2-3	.	TGTGCCAGCAGTCCCGAGGCCGCCTATACGCAGTATTTT	CASSPEAAYTQYF
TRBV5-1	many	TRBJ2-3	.	TGCGCCAGCAGCTTGGGTGTTGGGCCACAAATGGATACGCAGTATTTT	CASSLGVGPQMDTQYF
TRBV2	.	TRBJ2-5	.	TGTGCCAGCAGTGAAGGGACAGCCCGAGAGACCCAGTACTTC	CASSEGTARETQYF
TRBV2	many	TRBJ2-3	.	TGTGCCAGCACCCCCCTAGGCACAGATACGCAGTATTTT	CASTPLGTDTQYF
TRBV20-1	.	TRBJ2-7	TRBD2	TGCAGTGCTAGAGATCTTGGCGGCGGGAGCTCCTACGAGCAGTACTTC	CSARDLGGGSSYEQYF
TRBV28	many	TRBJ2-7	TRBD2	TGTGCCAGCAGTTTAGGGGCGGGAGAAGAGGAGCAGTACTTC	CASSLGAGEEEQYF
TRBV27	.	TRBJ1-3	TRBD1	TGTGCCAGCAGTTTAAGACAGGGACTGGAGGGAAACACCATATATTTT	CASSLRQGLEGNTIYF
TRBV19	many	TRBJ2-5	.	TGTGCCAGTAGTATCCGGGAACGAGAGACCCAGTACTTC	CASSIRERETQYF
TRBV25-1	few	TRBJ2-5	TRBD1	TGTGCCAGCAGTGCCTTCGGGACAGGGAAAGAGACCCAGTACTTC	CASSAFGTGKETQYF
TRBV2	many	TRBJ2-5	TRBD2	TGTGCCAGCATTGGGGTAGCGGGAGGGCCAGAGACCCAGTACTTC	CASIGVAGGPETQYF
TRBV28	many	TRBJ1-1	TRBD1	TGTGCCAGCAGGGGGACAGGGAACACTGAAGCTTTCTTT	CASRGTGNTEAFF
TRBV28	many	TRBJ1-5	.	TGTGCCAGCAGTTTATTCGGGGATAGCAATCAGCCCCAGCATTTT	CASSLFGDSNQPQHF
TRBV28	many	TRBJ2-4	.	TGTGCCAGCAGCTTAGGGGGAGGGGGATCCAAAAACATTCAGTACTTC	CASSLGGGGSKNIQYF
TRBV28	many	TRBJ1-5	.	TGTGCCAGCAGTTTTCCCCAGGGACGCAATCAGCCCCAGCATTTT	CASSFPQGRNQPQHF
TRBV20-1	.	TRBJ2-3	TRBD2	TGCAGTGCTAGAGATCTGGTAGTAGCGGGAGGAACAGATACGCAGTATTTT	CSARDLVVAGGTDTQYF
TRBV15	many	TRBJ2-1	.	TGTGCCACCAGCAGAGGCGGCACGAGGGCCAATGAGCAGTTCTTC	CATSRGGTRANEQFF
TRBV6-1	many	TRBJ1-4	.	TGTGCCAGCTCAGGGGCAGGGCTGTCTGAAAAACTGTTTTTT	CASSGAGLSEKLFF
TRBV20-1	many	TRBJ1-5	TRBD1	TGCAGTGCTAGTCTTGGACAGGGATCCAATCAGCCCCAGCATTTT	CSASLGQGSNQPQHF
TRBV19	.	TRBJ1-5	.	TGTGCCAGTAAGGTTTTGGACTTTAGCAATCAGCCCCAGCATTTT	CASKVLDFSNQPQHF
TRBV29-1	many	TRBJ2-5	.	TGCAGCGCCTCCGGGACTTGGGAGACCCAGTACTTC	CSASGTWETQYF
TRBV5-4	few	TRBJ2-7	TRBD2	TGTGCCAGCAGCTTGGGACTTGCGGGAGTCTCCTACGAGCAGTACTTC	CASSLGLAGVSYEQYF
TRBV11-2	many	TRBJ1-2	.	TGTGCCAGCAGCCACCCGAGCTATGGCTACACCTTC	CASSHPSYGYTF
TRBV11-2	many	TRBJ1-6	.	TGTGCCAGCAGCTTAGTCCGGGATAATTCACCCCTCCACTTT	CASSLVRDNSPLHF
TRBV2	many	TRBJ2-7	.	TGTGCCAGCACGGGCGGTGCTCTCCTCTACGAGCAGTACTTC	CASTGGALLYEQYF
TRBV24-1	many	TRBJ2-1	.	TGTGCCACCAGTGATGCCGGGCAGGGCACCTACAATGAGCAGTTCTTC	CATSDAGQGTYNEQFF
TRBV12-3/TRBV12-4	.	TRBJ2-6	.	TGTGCCAGCAATTTCCTGTCAGGGGCCTCCTCTGGGGCCAACGTCCTGACTTTC	CASNFLSGASSGANVLTF
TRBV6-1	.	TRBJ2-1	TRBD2	TGTGCCAGCAGTGAAGCGCCACTAGCGGGAGTAGGGAATGAGCAGTTCTTC	CASSEAPLAGVGNEQFF
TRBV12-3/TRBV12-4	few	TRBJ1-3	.	TGTGCCAGCAGTCCCATTGGGGGGGGTGGAAACACCATATATTTT	CASSPIGGGGNTIYF
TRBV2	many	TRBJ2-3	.	TGTGCCAGCAGTGGGGCGAGTTCTGGGCGCACAGATACGCAGTATTTT	CASSGASSGRTDTQYF
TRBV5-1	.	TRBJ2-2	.	TGCGCCAGCAGCTCATCTAGTGGGAACACCGGGGAGCTGTTTTTT	CASSSSSGNTGELFF
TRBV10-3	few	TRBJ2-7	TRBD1	TGTGCCATCAGGGGGACAGTCAAGACCTACGAGCAGTACTTC	CAIRGTVKTYEQYF
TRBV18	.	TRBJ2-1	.	TGTGCCAGCTCACCAAAGGTGGGGGTCCGCAATGAGCAGTTCTTC	CASSPKVGVRNEQFF
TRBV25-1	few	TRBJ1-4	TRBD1	TGTGCCAGCAGTAAGGGACAGGGATATGAGAAACTGTTTTTT	CASSKGQGYEKLFF
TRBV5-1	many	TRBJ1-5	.	TGCGCCAGCTCGACCGGGGGAGCAGGTCAGCCCCAGCATTTT	CASSTGGAGQPQHF
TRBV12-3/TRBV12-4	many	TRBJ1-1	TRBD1	TGTGCCAGCAGTTTAGCTGAGGGGGCGCGGACTGAAGCTTTCTTT	CASSLAEGARTEAFF